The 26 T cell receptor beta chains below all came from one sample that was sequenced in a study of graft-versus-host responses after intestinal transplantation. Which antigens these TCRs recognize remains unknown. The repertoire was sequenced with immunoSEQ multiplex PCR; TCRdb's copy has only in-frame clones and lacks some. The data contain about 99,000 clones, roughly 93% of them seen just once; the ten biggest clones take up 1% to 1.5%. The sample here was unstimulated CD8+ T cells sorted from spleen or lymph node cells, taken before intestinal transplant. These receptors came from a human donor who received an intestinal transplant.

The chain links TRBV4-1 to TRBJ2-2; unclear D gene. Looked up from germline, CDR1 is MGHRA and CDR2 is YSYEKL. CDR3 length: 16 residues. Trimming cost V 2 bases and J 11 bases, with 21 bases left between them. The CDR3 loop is CASSQISPAIRSELFF. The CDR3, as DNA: TGCGCCAGCAGCCAAATCTCTCCGGCAATCCGTTCCGAGCTGTTTTTT.

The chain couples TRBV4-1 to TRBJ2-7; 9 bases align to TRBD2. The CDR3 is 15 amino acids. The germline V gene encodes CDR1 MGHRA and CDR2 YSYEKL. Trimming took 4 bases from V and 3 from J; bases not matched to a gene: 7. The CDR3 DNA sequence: TGCGCCAGCAGCCTGGAAGCGGGGGGACTCTACGAGCAGTACTTC. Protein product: CASSLEAGGLYEQYF.

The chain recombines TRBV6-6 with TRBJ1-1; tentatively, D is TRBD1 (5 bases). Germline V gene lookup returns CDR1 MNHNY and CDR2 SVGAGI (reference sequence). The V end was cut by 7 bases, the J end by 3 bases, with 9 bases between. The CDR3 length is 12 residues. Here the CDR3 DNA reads TGTGCCAGCACCTGGGGGGACACTGAAGCTTTCTTT. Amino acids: CASTWGDTEAFF.

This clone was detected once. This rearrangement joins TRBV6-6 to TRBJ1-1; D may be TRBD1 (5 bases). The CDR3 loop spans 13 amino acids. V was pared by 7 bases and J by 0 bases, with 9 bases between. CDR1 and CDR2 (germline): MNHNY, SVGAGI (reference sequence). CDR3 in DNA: TGTGCCAGCAAGGGGACCGTGAACACTGAAGCTTTCTTT. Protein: CASKGTVNTEAFF.

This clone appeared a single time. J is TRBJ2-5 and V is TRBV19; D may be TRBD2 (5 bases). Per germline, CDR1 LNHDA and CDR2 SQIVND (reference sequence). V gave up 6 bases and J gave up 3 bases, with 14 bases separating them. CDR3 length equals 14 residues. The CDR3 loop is CASSVGIGKETQYF. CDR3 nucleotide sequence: TGTGCCAGTAGCGTCGGGATTGGTAAAGAGACCCAGTACTTC.

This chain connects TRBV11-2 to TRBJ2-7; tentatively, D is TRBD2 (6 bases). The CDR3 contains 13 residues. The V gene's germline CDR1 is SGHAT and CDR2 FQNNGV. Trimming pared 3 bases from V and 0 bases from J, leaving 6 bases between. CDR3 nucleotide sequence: TGTGCCAGCAGCTTGGGGGGCTCCTACGAGCAGTACTTC. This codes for CASSLGGSYEQYF.

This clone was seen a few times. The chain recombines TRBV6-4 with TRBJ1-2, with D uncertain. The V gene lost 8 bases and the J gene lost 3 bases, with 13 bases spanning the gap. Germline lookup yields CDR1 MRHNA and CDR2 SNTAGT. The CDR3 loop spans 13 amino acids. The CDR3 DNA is TGTGCCAGCGGCCGACGGGGTGACTATGGCTACACCTTC. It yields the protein CASGRRGDYGYTF.

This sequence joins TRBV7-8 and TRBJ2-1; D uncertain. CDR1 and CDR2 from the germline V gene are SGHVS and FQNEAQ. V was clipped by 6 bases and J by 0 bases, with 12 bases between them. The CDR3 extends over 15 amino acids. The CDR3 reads CASSFGRSSYNEQFF. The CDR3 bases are TGTGCCAGCAGTTTCGGCCGGAGCTCCTACAATGAGCAGTTCTTC.

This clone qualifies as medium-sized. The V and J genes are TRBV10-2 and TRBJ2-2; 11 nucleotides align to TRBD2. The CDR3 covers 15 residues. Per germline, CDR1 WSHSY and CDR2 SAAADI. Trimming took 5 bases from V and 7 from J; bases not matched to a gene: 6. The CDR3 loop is CASSQLAGVYGELFF. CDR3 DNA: TGCGCCAGCAGTCAACTAGCGGGGGTTTACGGGGAGCTGTTTTTT.

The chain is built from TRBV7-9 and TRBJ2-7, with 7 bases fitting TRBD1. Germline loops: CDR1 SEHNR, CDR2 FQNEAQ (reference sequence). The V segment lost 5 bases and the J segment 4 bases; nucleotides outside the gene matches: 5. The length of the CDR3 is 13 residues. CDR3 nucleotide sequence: TGTGCCAGCAGCATGGGACAGTATTACGAGCAGTACTTC. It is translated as CASSMGQYYEQYF.

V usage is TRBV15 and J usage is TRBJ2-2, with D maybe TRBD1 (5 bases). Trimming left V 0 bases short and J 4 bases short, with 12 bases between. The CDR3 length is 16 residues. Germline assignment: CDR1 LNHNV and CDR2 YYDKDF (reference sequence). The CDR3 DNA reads TGTGCCACCAGCAGAGATCCAGGGATAGGCACCGGGGAGCTGTTTTTT. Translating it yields CATSRDPGIGTGELFF.

The CDR3 reads CASRGTYEQYF. CDR3 DNA sequence: TGCGCCAGCAGGGGCACCTACGAGCAGTACTTC. The chain couples TRBV5-1 to TRBJ2-7, with D hard to call. There are 11 residues in the CDR3. The germline gives CDR1 SGHRS, CDR2 YFSETQ. Trimming removed 5 bases from V and 2 bases from J, with 5 bases in between.

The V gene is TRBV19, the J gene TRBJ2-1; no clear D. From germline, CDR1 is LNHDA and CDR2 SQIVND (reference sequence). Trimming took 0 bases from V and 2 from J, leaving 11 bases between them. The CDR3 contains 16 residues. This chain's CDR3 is CASSIEAGMTYNEQFF. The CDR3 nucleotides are TGTGCCAGTAGTATAGAGGCAGGTATGACCTACAATGAGCAGTTCTTC.

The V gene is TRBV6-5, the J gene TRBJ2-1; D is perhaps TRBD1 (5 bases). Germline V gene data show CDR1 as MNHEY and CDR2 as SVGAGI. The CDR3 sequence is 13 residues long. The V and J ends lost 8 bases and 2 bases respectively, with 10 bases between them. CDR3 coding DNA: TGTGCCAGCTCAAAGGGGACCTACAATGAGCAGTTCTTC. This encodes CASSKGTYNEQFF.

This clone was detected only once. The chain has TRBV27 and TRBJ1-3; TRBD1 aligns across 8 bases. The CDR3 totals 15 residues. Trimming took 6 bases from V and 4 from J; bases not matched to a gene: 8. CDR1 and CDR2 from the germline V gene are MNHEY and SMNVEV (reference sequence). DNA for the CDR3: TGTGCCAGCAGACGAGCAGGGGGCACGGGAAACACCATATATTTT. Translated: CASRRAGGTGNTIYF.

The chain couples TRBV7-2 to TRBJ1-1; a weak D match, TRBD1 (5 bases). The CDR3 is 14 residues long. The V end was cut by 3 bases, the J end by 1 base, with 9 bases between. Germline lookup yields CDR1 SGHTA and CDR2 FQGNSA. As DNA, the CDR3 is TGTGCCAGCAGCTTTGGGGGGACGAACACTGAAGCTTTCTTT. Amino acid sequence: CASSFGGTNTEAFF.

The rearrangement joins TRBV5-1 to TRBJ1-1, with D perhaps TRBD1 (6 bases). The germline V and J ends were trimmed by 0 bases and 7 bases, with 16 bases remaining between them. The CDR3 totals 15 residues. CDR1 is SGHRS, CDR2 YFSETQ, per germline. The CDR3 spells CASSLERDTQFEAFF. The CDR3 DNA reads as TGCGCCAGCAGCTTGGAAAGGGACACTCAGTTTGAAGCTTTCTTT.

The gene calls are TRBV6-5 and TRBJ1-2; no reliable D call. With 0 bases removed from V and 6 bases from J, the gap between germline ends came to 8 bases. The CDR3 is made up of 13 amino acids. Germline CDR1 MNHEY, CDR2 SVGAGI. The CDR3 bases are TGTGCCAGCAGTTACTCGCGCTTTAATGGCTACACCTTC. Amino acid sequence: CASSYSRFNGYTF.

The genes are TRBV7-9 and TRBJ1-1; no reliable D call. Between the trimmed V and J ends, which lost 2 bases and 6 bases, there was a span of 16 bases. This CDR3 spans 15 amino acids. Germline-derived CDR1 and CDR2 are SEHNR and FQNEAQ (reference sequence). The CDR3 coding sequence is TGTGCCAGCAGCTTAAACGCAGCGGAAAACCCTGAAGCTTTCTTT. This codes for CASSLNAAENPEAFF.

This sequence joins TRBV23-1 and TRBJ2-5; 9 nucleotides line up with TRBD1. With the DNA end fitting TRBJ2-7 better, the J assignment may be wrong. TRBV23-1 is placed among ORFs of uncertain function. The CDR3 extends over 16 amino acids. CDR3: CASSQSWTGERYEQYF. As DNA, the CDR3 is TGCGCCAGCAGTCAATCGTGGACAGGGGAGCGGTACGAGCAGTACTTC.

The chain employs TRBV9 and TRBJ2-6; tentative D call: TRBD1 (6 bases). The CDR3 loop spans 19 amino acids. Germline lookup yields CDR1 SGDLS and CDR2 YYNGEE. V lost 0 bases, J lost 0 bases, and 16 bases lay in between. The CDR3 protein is CASSVGDLGQPSGANVLTF. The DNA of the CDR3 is TGTGCCAGCAGCGTAGGCGATTTGGGACAACCCTCTGGGGCCAACGTCCTGACTTTC.

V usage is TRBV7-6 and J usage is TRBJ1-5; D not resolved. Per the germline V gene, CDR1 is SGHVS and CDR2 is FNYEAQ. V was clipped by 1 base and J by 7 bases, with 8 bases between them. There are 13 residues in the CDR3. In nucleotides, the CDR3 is TGTGCCAGCAGCTTAGACGGGTCGCAGCCCCAGCATTTT. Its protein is CASSLDGSQPQHF.

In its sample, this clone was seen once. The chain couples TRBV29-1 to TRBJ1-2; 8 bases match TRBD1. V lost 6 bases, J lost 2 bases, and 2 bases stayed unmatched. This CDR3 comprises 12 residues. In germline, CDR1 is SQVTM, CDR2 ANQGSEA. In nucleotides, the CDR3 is TGCAGCGTATGGACAGGGAACTATGGCTACACCTTC. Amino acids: CSVWTGNYGYTF.

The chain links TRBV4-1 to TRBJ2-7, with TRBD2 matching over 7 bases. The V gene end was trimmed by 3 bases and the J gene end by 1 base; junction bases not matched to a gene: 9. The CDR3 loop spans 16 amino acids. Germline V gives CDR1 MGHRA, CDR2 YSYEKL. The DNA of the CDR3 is TGCGCCAGCAGCCATTCCTCGCAGGGAGGGTCCTACGAGCAGTACTTC. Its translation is CASSHSSQGGSYEQYF.

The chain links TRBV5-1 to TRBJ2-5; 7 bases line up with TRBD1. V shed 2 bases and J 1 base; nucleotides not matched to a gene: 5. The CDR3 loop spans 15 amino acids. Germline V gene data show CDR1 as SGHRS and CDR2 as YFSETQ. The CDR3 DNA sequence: TGCGCCAGCAGCTTTGTGGACAGGTTCCAAGAGACCCAGTACTTC. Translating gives CASSFVDRFQETQYF.

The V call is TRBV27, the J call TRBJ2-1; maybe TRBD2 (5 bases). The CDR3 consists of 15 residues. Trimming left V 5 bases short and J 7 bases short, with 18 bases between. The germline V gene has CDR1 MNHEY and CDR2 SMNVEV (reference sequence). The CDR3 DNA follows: TGTGCCAGCAGTCCCGACTATCCCCGCAGGAATGAGCAGTTCTTC. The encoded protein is CASSPDYPRRNEQFF.